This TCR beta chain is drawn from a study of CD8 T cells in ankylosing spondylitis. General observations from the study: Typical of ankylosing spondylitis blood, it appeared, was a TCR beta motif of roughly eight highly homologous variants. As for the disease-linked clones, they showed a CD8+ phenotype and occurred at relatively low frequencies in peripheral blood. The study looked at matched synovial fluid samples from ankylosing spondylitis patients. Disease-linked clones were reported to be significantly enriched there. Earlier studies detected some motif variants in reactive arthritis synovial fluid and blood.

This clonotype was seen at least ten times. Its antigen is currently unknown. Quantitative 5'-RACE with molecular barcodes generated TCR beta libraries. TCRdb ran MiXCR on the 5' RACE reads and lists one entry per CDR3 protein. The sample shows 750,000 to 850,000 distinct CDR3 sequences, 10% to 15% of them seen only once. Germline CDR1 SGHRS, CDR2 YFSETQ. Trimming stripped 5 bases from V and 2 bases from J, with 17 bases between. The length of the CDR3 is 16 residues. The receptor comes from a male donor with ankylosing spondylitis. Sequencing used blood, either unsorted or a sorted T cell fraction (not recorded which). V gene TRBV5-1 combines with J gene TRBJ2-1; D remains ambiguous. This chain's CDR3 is CASRFSLAKTYNEQFF. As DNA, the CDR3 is TGCGCCAGCAGATTCAGCCTGGCCAAAACCTACAATGAGCAGTTCTTC.